This T cell receptor beta chain was recorded in a study of cytotoxic CD8 clonotypes in ibrutinib-treated CLL. CDR1 is SGHVS, CDR2 FQNEAQ, per germline. This CDR3 contains 13 residues. Trimming took off 3 bases at V and 2 bases at J, with 7 bases between the two ends. Assay used: immunoSEQ multiplex PCR; TCRdb lists only in-frame clones, some missing. This table has under 300,000 clones, 60% to 80% appearing once. This clonotype was sampled from a human donor with chronic lymphocytic leukemia. The source material was PBMCs, sampled at disease progression, from a patient treated with ibrutinib. The rearrangement links TRBV7-8 to TRBJ2-5; no clear D gene. For the CDR3, the DNA is TGTGCCAGCAGCTTTCAACGGCAAGAGACCCAGTACTTC. This translates into CASSFQRQETQYF. The variable domain in full, completed from reference TRBV7-8 and TRBJ2-5, reads GAGVSQSPRYKVAKRGQDVALRCDPISGHVSLFWYQQALGQGPEFLTYFQNEAQLDKSGLPSDRFFAERPEGSVSTLKIQRTQQEDSAVYLCASSFQRQETQYFGPGTRLLVL.